These 23 T cell receptor beta chains were sequenced from one sample in a study of blood T cell repertoires in COVID-19. TCRdb's table, derived via immunoSEQ multiplex PCR, lists solely in-frame clones and lacks some. Of fewer than 400,000 clones in the sample, around 84% were seen once. Material: peripheral blood. The receptors derive from a woman aged 18-30 years with acute or convalescent COVID-19.

V is TRBV9 and J is TRBJ2-7, with TRBD1 matching over 10 bases. Unmatched junction bases numbered 6, after V lost 4 bases and J lost 5 bases. CDR3 size: 14 residues. CDR1 is SGDLS, CDR2 YYNGEE, per germline. The DNA of the CDR3 is TGTGCCAGCAGCCCCCGGGACAGGGGCCACGAGCAGTACTTC. Protein product: CASSPRDRGHEQYF. Full variable domain (outside the CDR3, taken from reference TRBV9 and TRBJ2-7): DSGVTQTPKHLITATGQRVTLRCSPRSGDLSVYWYQQSLDQGLQFLIQYYNGEERAKGNILERFSAQQFPDLHSELNLSSLELGDSALYFCASSPRDRGHEQYFGPGTRLTVT.

The rearrangement links TRBV5-1 to TRBJ1-1; the D is unclear. Germline V lookup: CDR1 SGHRS, CDR2 YFSETQ. This CDR3 contains 12 residues. Between the trimmed V and J ends, which lost 3 bases and 5 bases, there was a span of 8 bases. This CDR3 reads CASSSGGTEAFF. CDR3 in DNA: TGCGCCAGCAGCTCCGGAGGGACTGAAGCTTTCTTT.

This clone was seen once. The chain combines TRBV27 with TRBJ1-5, with 7 bases fitting TRBD1. The V gene end was trimmed by 5 bases and the J gene end by 7 bases; junction bases not matched to a gene: 17. Germline V lookup: CDR1 MNHEY, CDR2 SMNVEV (reference sequence). This CDR3 is 17 amino acids long. The CDR3 loop reads CASSLTGDAVFGQPQHF. As DNA, the CDR3 is TGTGCCAGCAGTCTTACAGGGGACGCGGTTTTCGGGCAGCCCCAGCATTTT.

V and J are TRBV28 and TRBJ2-1; TRBD2 agrees at 7 bases. Looked up from germline, CDR1 is MDHEN and CDR2 is SYDVKM. The length of the CDR3 is 17 residues. V shed 7 bases and J 4 bases; nucleotides not matched to a gene: 16. The CDR3 bases are TGTGCCAGCAAAAAAATGCGCGGGAGCAGTATTTACAATGAGCAGTTCTTC. Its translation is CASKKMRGSSIYNEQFF.

The rearrangement joins TRBV19 to TRBJ1-5; D remains unclear. This CDR3 has 18 amino acids. Germline CDR1 reads LNHDA; CDR2 reads SQIVND (reference sequence). V was trimmed by 6 bases and J by 5 bases, leaving 26 bases between them. The CDR3 bases are TGTGCCAGTAGAGAAGGAGGCACAACCCTTCACACATATCAGCCCCAGCATTTT. Encoded protein: CASREGGTTLHTYQPQHF.

The rearrangement uses TRBV30 and TRBJ1-5; D might be TRBD1 (5 bases). The V and J ends lost 5 bases and 1 base respectively, with 9 bases between them. The germline CDR1 and CDR2 sequences are GTSNPN and SVGIG (reference sequence). This CDR3 region has 13 residues. The CDR3 coding sequence is TGTGCCTGGGACGGGGGAAGCAATCAGCCCCAGCATTTT. Translation: CAWDGGSNQPQHF.

This clone was detected only once. The gene calls are TRBV19 and TRBJ2-1; 10 bases are a match to TRBD1. Trimming removed 5 bases from V and 4 bases from J; junction bases left unmatched: 5. Germline V gene data show CDR1 as LNHDA and CDR2 as SQIVND (reference sequence). This CDR3 is 15 amino acids long. The CDR3 region is CASSAGTGEYNEQFF. The CDR3 DNA reads as TGTGCCAGTAGTGCCGGGACAGGGGAATACAATGAGCAGTTCTTC.

This chain connects TRBV6-6 to TRBJ1-1, with unresolved D. The CDR3 consists of 14 residues. CDR1 is MNHNY and CDR2 is SVGAGI in the germline V gene (reference sequence). V gave up 2 bases and J gave up 5 bases, with 12 bases separating them. CDR3 in amino acids: CASSYRSGGTEAFF. The CDR3 region has the DNA TGTGCCAGCAGTTACAGGTCAGGAGGGACTGAAGCTTTCTTT.

This clone was seen a few times. The rearrangement uses TRBV5-1 and TRBJ2-7; a possible D gene is TRBD1 (6 bases). This CDR3 comprises 15 residues. The germline CDR1 and CDR2 sequences are SGHRS and YFSETQ. Deletions cut 4 bases from V and 2 bases from J, with 16 bases between. CDR3 DNA: TGCGCCAGCAGCCTCTTTCCAGGGGAGCCCTACGAGCAGTACTTC. This gives the protein CASSLFPGEPYEQYF.

The chain joins TRBV19 to TRBJ1-2; no clear D gene. CDR1 and CDR2 (germline): LNHDA, SQIVND (reference sequence). This CDR3 contains 13 residues. With 3 bases removed from V and 2 bases from J, the gap between germline ends came to 7 bases. Here the CDR3 DNA reads TGTGCCAGTAGTATGTTAGAGAACTATGGCTACACCTTC. This translates into CASSMLENYGYTF.

The CDR3 DNA reads TGTGCCAGCAGTCACACTACCCTTGACAGGGTCGGCGAAAAACTGTTTTTT. It yields the protein CASSHTTLDRVGEKLFF. The V gene is TRBV28, the J gene TRBJ1-4, with 7 bases matching TRBD1. The CDR3 totals 17 residues. After removal of 5 bases from V and 8 bases from J, the junction contained 17 bases not matched to a gene. Looked up from germline, CDR1 is MDHEN and CDR2 is SYDVKM. The variable domain in full, with the rest retrieved from reference TRBV28 and TRBJ1-4, is DVKVTQSSRYLVKRTGEKVFLECVQDMDHENMFWYRQDPGLGLRLIYFSYDVKMKEKGDIPEGYSVSREKKERFSLILESASTNQTSMYLCASSHTTLDRVGEKLFFGSGTQLSVL.

The chain combines TRBV4-1 with TRBJ2-7; tentatively, D is TRBD1 (6 bases). The CDR3 contains 14 residues. Trimming took 6 bases from V and 1 from J, leaving 13 bases between them. Per germline, CDR1 MGHRA and CDR2 YSYEKL. The CDR3 loop is CASSPTGPSYEQYF. The CDR3 region has the DNA TGCGCCAGCAGTCCGACAGGTCCATCCTACGAGCAGTACTTC.

The CDR3 DNA reads TGTGCCACCAGCCCCGGGACTAGCGGGAGAAACGAGCAGTACTTC. Translating gives CATSPGTSGRNEQYF. The chain employs TRBV15 and TRBJ2-7; 14 bases are shared with TRBD2. This CDR3 has 15 residues. V dropped 5 bases and J dropped 5; count of bases not matched to a gene: 5. Germline V lookup: CDR1 LNHNV, CDR2 YYDKDF (reference sequence).

This chain joins TRBV7-6 and TRBJ2-7; D perhaps matches TRBD1 (6 bases). Trimming removed 1 base at V and 5 bases at J, with 15 bases between. Per the germline V gene, CDR1 is SGHVS and CDR2 is FNYEAQ. The CDR3 is 15 amino acids. CDR3 sequence reads: CASSLGQGRPHEQYF. The CDR3 coding sequence is TGTGCCAGCAGCTTAGGTCAGGGGCGGCCCCACGAGCAGTACTTC.

The J gene is TRBJ2-2, the V gene TRBV5-1, with D possibly matching TRBD1 (5 bases). The CDR3 is made up of 14 amino acids. Trimming removed 4 bases at V and 1 base at J, with 8 bases between. Germline V lookup: CDR1 SGHRS, CDR2 YFSETQ. The CDR3: CASSRDRNTGELFF. CDR3 nucleotides: TGCGCCAGCAGCCGCGACAGGAACACCGGGGAGCTGTTTTTT.

The V gene is TRBV3-1 (or the pseudogene TRBV3-2), the J gene TRBJ1-6; 8 bases line up with TRBD1. With 8 bases clipped from V and 10 bases from J, the junction kept 7 bases outside the gene matches. The V gene's germline CDR1 is LGHDT and CDR2 YNNKEL (reference sequence). The CDR3 totals 13 residues. As DNA, the CDR3 is TGTGCCAGCGGACAGGGAGAGGACTCACCCCTCCACTTT. Protein: CASGQGEDSPLHF.

This chain connects TRBV4-1 to TRBJ2-5, with D perhaps matching TRBD2 (6 bases). V shed 4 bases and J shed 5 bases, with 14 bases lying between them. CDR3 length equals 14 residues. The V gene's germline CDR1 is MGHRA and CDR2 YSYEKL. The CDR3 DNA is TGCGCCAGCAGCCGCTCGGGGAGGACGGAGACCCAGTACTTC. It translates to CASSRSGRTETQYF.

The genes are TRBV6-5 and TRBJ2-7; a possible D gene is TRBD2 (5 bases). The germline CDR1 and CDR2 sequences are MNHEY and SVGAGI. The V gene lost 0 bases and the J gene lost 1 base, with 10 bases spanning the gap. There are 15 residues in the CDR3. As DNA, the CDR3 is TGTGCCAGCAGTTACTCTGGACTCGCATCCTACGAGCAGTACTTC. Its translation is CASSYSGLASYEQYF.

The gene calls are TRBV6-2 or TRBV6-3 and TRBJ2-1, with 7 bases lining up with TRBD2. With V trimmed by 5 bases and J by 4 bases, 14 bases remained unmatched. Germline CDR1 is MNHEY and CDR2 is SVGEGT. This CDR3 is built from 17 residues. DNA for the CDR3: TGTGCCAGCAGTGACAACGGCCGGGCGGGAGTATACAATGAGCAGTTCTTC. It translates to CASSDNGRAGVYNEQFF.

V usage is TRBV7-2 and J usage is TRBJ2-3, with D possibly TRBD2 on 6 matching bases. CDR1 and CDR2 (germline): SGHTA, FQGNSA. V gave up 4 bases and J gave up 2 bases, with 16 bases separating them. The CDR3 consists of 16 residues. DNA of the CDR3: TGTGCCAGCAGCTCCGGGACTCGTAGCCTCACAGATACGCAGTATTTT. Protein product: CASSSGTRSLTDTQYF.

The V call is TRBV28, the J call TRBJ1-5, with unresolved D. Germline values: CDR1 MDHEN, CDR2 SYDVKM. The CDR3 covers 15 residues. The ends were cut back, 2 bases at V and 2 bases at J, with 10 bases in the middle. CDR3 loop: CASSLEGNGNQPQHF. The CDR3, as DNA: TGTGCCAGCAGTTTAGAGGGTAATGGCAATCAGCCCCAGCATTTT.

CDR3 sequence (DNA): TGTGCCAGCAGCGTAGGGGAGCCTGGAAACACCATATATTTT. Protein: CASSVGEPGNTIYF. The chain uses TRBV9 and TRBJ1-3; D not resolved. Trimming took 0 bases from V and 2 from J, leaving 6 bases between them. The CDR3 consists of 14 residues. In germline, CDR1 is SGDLS, CDR2 YYNGEE. Variable domain in full (rest from reference TRBV9 and TRBJ1-3): DSGVTQTPKHLITATGQRVTLRCSPRSGDLSVYWYQQSLDQGLQFLIQYYNGEERAKGNILERFSAQQFPDLHSELNLSSLELGDSALYFCASSVGEPGNTIYFGEGSWLTVV.

V is TRBV29-1 and J is TRBJ2-2; 8 bases line up with TRBD1. This CDR3 has 15 amino acids. V shed 7 bases, J shed 4 bases, and the junction held 11 bases outside the gene matches. CDR1 is SQVTM and CDR2 is ANQGSEA in the germline V gene. CDR3 protein: CSAYDRGRGTGELFF. CDR3 coding DNA: TGCAGCGCCTACGACAGGGGCCGAGGCACCGGGGAGCTGTTTTTT.